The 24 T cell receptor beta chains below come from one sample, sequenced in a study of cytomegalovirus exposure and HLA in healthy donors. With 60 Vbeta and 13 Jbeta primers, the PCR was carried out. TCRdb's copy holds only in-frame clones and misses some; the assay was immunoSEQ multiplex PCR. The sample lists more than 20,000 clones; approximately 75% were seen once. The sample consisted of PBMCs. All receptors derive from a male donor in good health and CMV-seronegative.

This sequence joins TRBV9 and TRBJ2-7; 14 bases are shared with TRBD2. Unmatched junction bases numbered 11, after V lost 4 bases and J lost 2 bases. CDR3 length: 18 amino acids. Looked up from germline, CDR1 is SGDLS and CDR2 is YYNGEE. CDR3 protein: CASSFGLAGGPGAYEQYF. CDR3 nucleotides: TGTGCCAGCAGCTTTGGACTAGCGGGGGGCCCGGGAGCCTACGAGCAGTACTTC.

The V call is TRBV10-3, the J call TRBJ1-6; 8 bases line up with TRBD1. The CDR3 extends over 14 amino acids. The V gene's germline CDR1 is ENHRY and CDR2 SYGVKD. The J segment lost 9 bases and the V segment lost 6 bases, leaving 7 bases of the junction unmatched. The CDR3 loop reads CAISPGQDTSPLHF. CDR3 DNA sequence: TGTGCCATCAGCCCGGGACAGGACACTTCACCCCTCCACTTT.

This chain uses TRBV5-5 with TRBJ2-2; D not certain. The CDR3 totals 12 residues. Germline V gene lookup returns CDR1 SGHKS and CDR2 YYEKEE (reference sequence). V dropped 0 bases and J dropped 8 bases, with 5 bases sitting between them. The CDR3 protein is CASSLGAGELFF. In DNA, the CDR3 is TGTGCCAGCAGCTTGGGTGCGGGGGAGCTGTTTTTT.

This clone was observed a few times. The CDR3 coding sequence is TGTGCCAGCAGCGACCGGGACAGGGGGCTTGACATCTATGGCTACACCTTC. This codes for CASSDRDRGLDIYGYTF. This chain joins TRBV28 and TRBJ1-2; 12 bases agree with TRBD1. The CDR3 spans 17 residues. Germline assignment: CDR1 MDHEN and CDR2 SYDVKM. Trimming removed 6 bases from V and 4 bases from J; junction bases left unmatched: 12.

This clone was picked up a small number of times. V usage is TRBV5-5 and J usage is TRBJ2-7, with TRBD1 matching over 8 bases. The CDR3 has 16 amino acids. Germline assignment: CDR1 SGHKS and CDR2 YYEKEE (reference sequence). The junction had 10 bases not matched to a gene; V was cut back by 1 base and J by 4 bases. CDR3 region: CASSLFSGGASYEQYF. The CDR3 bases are TGTGCCAGCAGCTTGTTCTCAGGGGGCGCTTCTTACGAGCAGTACTTC.

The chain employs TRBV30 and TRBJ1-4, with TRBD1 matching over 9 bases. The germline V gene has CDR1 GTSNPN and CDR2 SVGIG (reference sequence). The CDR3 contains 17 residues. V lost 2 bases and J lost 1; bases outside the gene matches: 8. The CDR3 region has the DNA TGTGCCTGGAGTAGGGGGACAGGGAGTTTAACTAATGAAAAACTGTTTTTT. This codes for CAWSRGTGSLTNEKLFF.

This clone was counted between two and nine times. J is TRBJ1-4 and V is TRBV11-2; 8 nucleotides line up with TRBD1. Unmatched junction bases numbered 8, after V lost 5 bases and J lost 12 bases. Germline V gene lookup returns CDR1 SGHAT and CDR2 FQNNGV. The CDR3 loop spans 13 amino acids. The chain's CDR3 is CASSPDRALELFF. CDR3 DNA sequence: TGTGCCAGCAGCCCGGACAGGGCGTTGGAACTGTTTTTT.

CDR3 protein: CASSVGSGRNEQYF. As DNA, the CDR3 is TGTGCCAGCAGCGTAGGTAGCGGGCGGAACGAGCAGTACTTC. The chain couples TRBV9 to TRBJ2-7, with 7 bases identical to TRBD2. The germline gives CDR1 SGDLS, CDR2 YYNGEE. V was clipped by 0 bases and J by 5 bases; unmatched bases: 5. There are 14 residues in the CDR3.

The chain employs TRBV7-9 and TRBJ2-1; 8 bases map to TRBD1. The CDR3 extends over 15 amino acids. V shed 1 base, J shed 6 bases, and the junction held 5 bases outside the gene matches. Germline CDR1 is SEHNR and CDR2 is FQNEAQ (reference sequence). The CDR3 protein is CASSLEQGDSNEQFF. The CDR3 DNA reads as TGTGCCAGCAGCTTAGAACAGGGGGATTCCAATGAGCAGTTCTTC.

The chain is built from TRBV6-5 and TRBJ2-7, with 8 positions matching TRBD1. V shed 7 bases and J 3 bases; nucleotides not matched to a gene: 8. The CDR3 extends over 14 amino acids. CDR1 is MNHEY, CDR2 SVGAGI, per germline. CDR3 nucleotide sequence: TGTGCCAGCACCGCCGGACAGGGTGTCTACGAGCAGTACTTC. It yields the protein CASTAGQGVYEQYF.

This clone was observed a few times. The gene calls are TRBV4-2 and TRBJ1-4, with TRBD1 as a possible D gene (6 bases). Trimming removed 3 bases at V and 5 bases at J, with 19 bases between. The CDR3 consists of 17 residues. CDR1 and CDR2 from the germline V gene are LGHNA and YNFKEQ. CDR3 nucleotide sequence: TGTGCCAGCAGCCAGGGTGATTTACAGGGTCCCAATGAAAAACTGTTTTTT. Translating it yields CASSQGDLQGPNEKLFF.

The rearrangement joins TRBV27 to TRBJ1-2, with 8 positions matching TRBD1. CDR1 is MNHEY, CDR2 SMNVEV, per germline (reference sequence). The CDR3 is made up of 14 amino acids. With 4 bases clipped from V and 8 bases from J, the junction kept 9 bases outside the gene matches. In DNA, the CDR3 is TGTGCCAGCAGTTGGGGACAGGCAGCCTCCGGCTACACCTTC. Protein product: CASSWGQAASGYTF.

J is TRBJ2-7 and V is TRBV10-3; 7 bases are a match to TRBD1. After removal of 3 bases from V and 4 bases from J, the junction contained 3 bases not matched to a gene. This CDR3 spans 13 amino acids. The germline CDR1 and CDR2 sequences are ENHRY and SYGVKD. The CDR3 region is CAISEGGRYEQYF. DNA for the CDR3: TGTGCCATCAGTGAAGGGGGCAGGTACGAGCAGTACTTC.

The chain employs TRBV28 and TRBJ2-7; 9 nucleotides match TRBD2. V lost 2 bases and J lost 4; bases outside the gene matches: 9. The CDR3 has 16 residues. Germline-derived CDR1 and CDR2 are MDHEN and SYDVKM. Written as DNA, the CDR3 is TGTGCCAGCAGTTTAAGGCTAGCGGGATTAATGTACGAGCAGTACTTC. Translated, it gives CASSLRLAGLMYEQYF. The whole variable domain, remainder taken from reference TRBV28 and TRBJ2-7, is DVKVTQSSRYLVKRTGEKVFLECVQDMDHENMFWYRQDPGLGLRLIYFSYDVKMKEKGDIPEGYSVSREKKERFSLILESASTNQTSMYLCASSLRLAGLMYEQYFGPGTRLTVT.

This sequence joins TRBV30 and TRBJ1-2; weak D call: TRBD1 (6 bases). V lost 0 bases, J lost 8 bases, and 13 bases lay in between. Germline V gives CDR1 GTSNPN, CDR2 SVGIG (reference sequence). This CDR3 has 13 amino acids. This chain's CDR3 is CAWSVTGGGGYTF. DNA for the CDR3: TGTGCCTGGAGTGTAACTGGGGGCGGAGGCTACACCTTC.

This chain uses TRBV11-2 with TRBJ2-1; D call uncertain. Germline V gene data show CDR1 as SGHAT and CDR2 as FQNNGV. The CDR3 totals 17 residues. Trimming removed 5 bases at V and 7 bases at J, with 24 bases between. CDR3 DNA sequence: TGTGCCAGCAGCCCACCCCACGTCCAGGTGGTATCGAATGAGCAGTTCTTC. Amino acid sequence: CASSPPHVQVVSNEQFF.

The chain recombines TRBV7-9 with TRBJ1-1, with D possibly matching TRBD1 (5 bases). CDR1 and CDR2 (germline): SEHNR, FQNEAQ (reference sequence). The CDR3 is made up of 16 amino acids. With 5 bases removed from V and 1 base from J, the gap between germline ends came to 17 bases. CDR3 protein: CASSPTARAPNTEAFF. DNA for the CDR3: TGTGCCAGCAGCCCGACAGCCAGGGCGCCGAACACTGAAGCTTTCTTT.

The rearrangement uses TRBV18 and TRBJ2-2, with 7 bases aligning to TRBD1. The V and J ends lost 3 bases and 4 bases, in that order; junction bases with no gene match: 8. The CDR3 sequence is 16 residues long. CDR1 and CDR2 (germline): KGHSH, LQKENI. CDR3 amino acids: CASSPFRTGRTGELFF. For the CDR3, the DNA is TGTGCCAGCTCACCGTTTAGGACAGGACGCACCGGGGAGCTGTTTTTT. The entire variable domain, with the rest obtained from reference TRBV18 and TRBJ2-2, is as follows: NAGVMQNPRHLVRRRGQEARLRCSPMKGHSHVYWYRQLPEEGLKFMVYLQKENIIDESGMPKERFSAEFPKEGPSILRIQQVVRGDSAAYFCASSPFRTGRTGELFFGEGSRLTVL.

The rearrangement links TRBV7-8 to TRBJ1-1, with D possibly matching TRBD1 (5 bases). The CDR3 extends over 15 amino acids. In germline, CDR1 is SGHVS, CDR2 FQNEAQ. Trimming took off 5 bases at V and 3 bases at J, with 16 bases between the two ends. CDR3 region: CASSGRGAKDTEAFF. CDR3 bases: TGTGCCAGCAGCGGCCGCGGGGCGAAGGACACTGAAGCTTTCTTT.

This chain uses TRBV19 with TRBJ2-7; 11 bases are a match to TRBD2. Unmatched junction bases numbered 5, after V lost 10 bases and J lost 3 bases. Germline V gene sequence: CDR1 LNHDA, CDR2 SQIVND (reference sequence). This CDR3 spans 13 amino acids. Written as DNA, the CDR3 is TGTGCCAATAGACTAGCGGGATACTACGAGCAGTACTTC. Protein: CANRLAGYYEQYF.

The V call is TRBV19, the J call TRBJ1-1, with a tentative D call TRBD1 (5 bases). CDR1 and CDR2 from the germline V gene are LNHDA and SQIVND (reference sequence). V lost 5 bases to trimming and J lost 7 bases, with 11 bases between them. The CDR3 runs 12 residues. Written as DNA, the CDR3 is TGTGCCAGTAGTCAAAGGGGAGGTGAAGCTTTCTTT. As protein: CASSQRGGEAFF.

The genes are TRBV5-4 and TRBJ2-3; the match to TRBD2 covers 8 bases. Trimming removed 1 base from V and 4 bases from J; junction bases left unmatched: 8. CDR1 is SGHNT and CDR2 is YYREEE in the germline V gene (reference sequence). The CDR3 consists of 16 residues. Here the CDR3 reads CASSLLLSGRADTQYF. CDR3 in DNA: TGTGCCAGCAGCTTGCTTCTAAGCGGGAGAGCAGATACGCAGTATTTT. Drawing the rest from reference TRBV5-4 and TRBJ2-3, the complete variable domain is ETGVTQSPTHLIKTRGQQVTLRCSSQSGHNTVSWYQQALGQGPQFIFQYYREEENGRGNFPPRFSGLQFPNYSSELNVNALELDDSALYLCASSLLLSGRADTQYFGPGTRLTVL.

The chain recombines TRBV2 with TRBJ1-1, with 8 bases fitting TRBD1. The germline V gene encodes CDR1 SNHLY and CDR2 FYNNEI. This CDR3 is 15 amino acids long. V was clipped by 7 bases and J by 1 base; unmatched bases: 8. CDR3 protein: CASNPPGQENTEAFF. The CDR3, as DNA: TGTGCCAGCAATCCCCCGGGACAGGAGAACACTGAAGCTTTCTTT.

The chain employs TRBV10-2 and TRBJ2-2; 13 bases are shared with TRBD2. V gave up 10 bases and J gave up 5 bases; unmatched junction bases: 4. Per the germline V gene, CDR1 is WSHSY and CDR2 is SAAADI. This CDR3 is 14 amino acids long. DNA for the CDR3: TGCGCCATTCGGACTAGCGGGGGTACCGGGGAGCTGTTTTTT. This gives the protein CAIRTSGGTGELFF.